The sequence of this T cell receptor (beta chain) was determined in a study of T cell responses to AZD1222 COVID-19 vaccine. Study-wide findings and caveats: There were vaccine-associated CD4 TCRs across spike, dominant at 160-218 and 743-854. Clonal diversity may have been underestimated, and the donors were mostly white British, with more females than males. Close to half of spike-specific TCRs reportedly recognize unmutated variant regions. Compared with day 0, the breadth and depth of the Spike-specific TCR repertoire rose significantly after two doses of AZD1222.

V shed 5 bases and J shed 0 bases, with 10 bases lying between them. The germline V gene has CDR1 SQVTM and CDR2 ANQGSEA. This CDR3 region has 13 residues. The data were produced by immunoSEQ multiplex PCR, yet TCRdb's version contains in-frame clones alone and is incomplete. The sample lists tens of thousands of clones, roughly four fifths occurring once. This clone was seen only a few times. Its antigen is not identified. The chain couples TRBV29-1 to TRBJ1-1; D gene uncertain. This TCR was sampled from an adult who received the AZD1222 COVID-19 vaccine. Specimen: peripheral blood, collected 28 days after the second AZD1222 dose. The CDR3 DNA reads TGCAGCGTTAACCCCTCAGTGAACACTGAAGCTTTCTTT. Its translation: CSVNPSVNTEAFF.